Listed below are T cell receptor beta chains from one sample, sequenced in a study of CD8+ T cells in alopecia areata. Sequencing was performed with immunoSEQ multiplex PCR; in TCRdb, only in-frame clones are kept and a portion is missing. The sample has 150,000 to 200,000 clones, about three fifths seen once; the top ten hold 1.3%. The sample in question was CD4+ T cells sorted from blood, obtained between weeks 49 and 50, from a patient treated with tofacitinib. The receptors originated from a human donor with alopecia areata. The CDR3 runs from the conserved cysteine through the conserved F or W. A D gene is named only where the DNA matches it firmly. Only some rows state a clone size, as once, few, many or a class for expanded clones.

TRBJ1-5,-,TRBD1,TRBV7-8,TGTGCCAGCAGCTTACCGGGACAGGGGATGAGACTGGGCCAGCCCCAGCATTTT,CASSLPGQGMRLGQPQHF
TRBJ2-5,-,TRBD2,TRBV9,TGTGCCAGCAATAGAGGCGGGGGGACCCAAGAGACCCAGTACTTC,CASNRGGGTQETQYF
TRBJ1-5,-,TRBD1,TRBV2,TGTGCCAGCAGTTCGGACAGGGGACGCAATCAGCCCCAGCATTTT,CASSSDRGRNQPQHF
TRBJ2-1,-,TRBD2,TRBV2,TGTGCCAGCAGGGCGACTAGCGGGGGCATTAGTGCTGAGCAGTTCTTC,CASRATSGGISAEQFF
TRBJ2-1,-,-,TRBV6-1,TGTGCCAGCAGTTTTAACAATGAGCAGTTCTTC,CASSFNNEQFF
TRBJ1-1,-,-,TRBV2,TGTGCCAGCCGAGACTTAAGAGCTTTCTTT,CASRDLRAFF
TRBJ2-2,-,TRBD2,TRBV7-2,TGTGCCAGCAGCCCCCATAGCGGGTTTTCCCCGGGGGAGCTGTTTTTT,CASSPHSGFSPGELFF
TRBJ1-5,-,-,TRBV2,TGTGCCAGCAGTGATCCGGGGAATCAGCCCCAGCATTTT,CASSDPGNQPQHF
TRBJ1-5,-,TRBD1,TRBV10-3,TGTGCCATCAGTGGGACAGGGGGCAGTCAGCCCCAGCATTTT,CAISGTGGSQPQHF
TRBJ1-1,few,-,TRBV29-1,TGCAGCGTTGAAGGGGGTAGTGCTGAAGCTTTCTTT,CSVEGGSAEAFF
TRBJ2-3,few,TRBD2,TRBV7-2,TGTGCCAGCAGCCTAACTAGCGGGGGGGGCACAGATACGCAGTATTTT,CASSLTSGGGTDTQYF
TRBJ1-1,-,-,TRBV9,TGTGCCAGCAGCCCTGGACAACCGAACACTGAAGCTTTCTTT,CASSPGQPNTEAFF
TRBJ1-4,-,-,TRBV5-1,TGCGCCAGCAGCTCCGGGACGGGGGTTGCAACTAATGAAAAACTGTTTTTT,CASSSGTGVATNEKLFF
TRBJ1-5,-,TRBD1,TRBV5-6,TGTGCCAGCAGCTCCATAAACAGGGGCGGTCAGCCCCAGCATTTT,CASSSINRGGQPQHF
TRBJ1-2,-,-,TRBV30,TGTGCCTGGAGGAGTGAAGATGGCTACACCTTC,CAWRSEDGYTF
TRBJ1-1,-,-,TRBV30,TGTGCCTGGGGATTACAGGGTGAAGCTTTCTTT,CAWGLQGEAFF
TRBJ2-1,-,TRBD1,TRBV30,TGTGCCTGGAGTGTGAGACAGGGGAGTGAGCAGTTCTTC,CAWSVRQGSEQFF
TRBJ1-6,-,-,TRBV7-2,TGTGCCAGCAGCGAGAGGACAGAAAATTCACCCCTCCACTTT,CASSERTENSPLHF
TRBJ2-4,few,-,TRBV2,TGTGCCAGCAGCCCCCTAGCCAAAAACATTCAGTACTTC,CASSPLAKNIQYF
TRBJ2-4,-,TRBD1,TRBV7-3,TGTGCCAGCAGCGACAGGGTAGCCAAAAACATTCAGTACTTC,CASSDRVAKNIQYF
TRBJ2-5,-,-,TRBV25-1,TGTGCCACCGGACAGTTAGGGGAGACCCAGTACTTC,CATGQLGETQYF
TRBJ2-5,-,-,TRBV2,TGTGCCAGCAGCCTGCGAGAGACCCAGTACTTC,CASSLRETQYF
TRBJ1-6,-,-,TRBV18,TGTGCCAGCTCACCCGCGGTGGAAGGACGGACGAACTCACCCCTCCACTTT,CASSPAVEGRTNSPLHF
TRBJ1-6,-,-,TRBV6-1,TGTGCCAGCAGTGAAATGGCCTCCTCACCCCTCCACTTT,CASSEMASSPLHF
TRBJ1-6,once,TRBD1,TRBV5-6,TGTGCCAGCAGCTCTTCACCCGGGACAGCAAATTCACCCCTCCACTTT,CASSSSPGTANSPLHF
TRBJ1-3,-,-,TRBV9,TGTGCCAGCAGCCCTGAGATGGGTCCCGGAAACACCATATATTTT,CASSPEMGPGNTIYF
TRBJ2-6,-,-,TRBV4-3,TGCGCCAGCAGCCAAGATCTCTTACGGGGCTCTGGGGCCAACGTCCTGACTTTC,CASSQDLLRGSGANVLTF
TRBJ1-2,-,TRBD1,TRBV10-3,TGTGCCATCAGTGAGGCCCTAACAGGGGGCGCGGATGGCTACACCTTC,CAISEALTGGADGYTF
TRBJ2-1,-,TRBD2,TRBV30,TGTGCCTGGACGTTCGGGACTAGCGGGGGGGCGAATGAGCAGTTCTTC,CAWTFGTSGGANEQFF
TRBJ1-2,few,-,TRBV9,TGTGCCAGCAGCGCCAAAACCGAAACGGGGGCCCTTAACTATGGCTACACCTTC,CASSAKTETGALNYGYTF
TRBJ1-2,-,-,TRBV9,TGTGCCAGCAGCCCTCAACTATGGGACTACACCTTC,CASSPQLWDYTF
TRBJ2-5,-,TRBD2,TRBV5-1,TGCGCCAGCAGCTTGGCTAGCGGAGAAGAGACCCAGTACTTC,CASSLASGEETQYF
TRBJ2-7,few,-,TRBV29-1,TGCAGCGGCCAAACAGGTCCCTACGAGCAGTACTTC,CSGQTGPYEQYF
TRBJ1-5,-,-,TRBV6-6,TGTGCCAGCAGTACCGGGTTTGGGGGGCAGCCCCAGCATTTT,CASSTGFGGQPQHF
TRBJ1-2,-,-,TRBV30,TGTGCTAACTTTAGGGGACCTCCACCCGCTCCCTATGGCTACACCTTC,CANFRGPPPAPYGYTF
TRBJ1-5,-,-,TRBV6-1,TGTGCCAGCAGACCCGGGAGGTCCAATCAGCCCCAGCATTTT,CASRPGRSNQPQHF
TRBJ1-6,-,-,TRBV5-1,TGCGCCAGCAGCCCACCGGGACAAAATTCACCCCTCCACTTT,CASSPPGQNSPLHF
TRBJ2-7,-,-,TRBV11-2,TGTGCCAGCAGCTTATACAGGACCTACGAGCAGTACTTC,CASSLYRTYEQYF
TRBJ2-6,-,-,TRBV5-4,TGTGCCAGCAGCCCAGGCACAGGGAGTGGGGCCAACGTCCTGACTTTC,CASSPGTGSGANVLTF
TRBJ2-5,-,TRBD2,TRBV29-1,TGCAGCGTAGGGGGACTAGCGGCGGAGACCCAGTACTTC,CSVGGLAAETQYF
TRBJ2-5,-,TRBD1,TRBV19,TGTGCCAGTAGTATCGACAGGGGAGAGACCCAGTACTTC,CASSIDRGETQYF